This TCR beta chain was recorded in a study of blood T cell repertoires in COVID-19. Assay: immunoSEQ multiplex PCR; the TCRdb copy retains only in-frame clones and omits some. The sample includes hundreds of thousands of clones, nearly 90% seen only once; the top ten take around 3.3%. V was trimmed by 3 bases and J by 1 base, leaving 16 bases between them. This CDR3 is 17 amino acids long. The germline gives CDR1 KGHSH, CDR2 LQKENI. The sequenced sample was peripheral blood. J is TRBJ2-1 and V is TRBV18, with D possibly matching TRBD1 (6 bases). The sequence was collected from a man aged 18 to 35 with active or convalescent COVID-19. CDR3 DNA sequence: TGTGCCAGCTCACCTAACAGGGTGACGGCTTCCTACAATGAGCAGTTCTTC. It encodes CASSPNRVTASYNEQFF.